This TCR beta chain appears in the sequencing data of a study of blood T cell repertoires in COVID-19. V shed 5 bases and J shed 2 bases, with 14 bases lying between them. Germline V CDR1 and CDR2: SGHDN, FVKESK. The CDR3 contains 15 residues. Only in-frame clones appear in the TCRdb table, and some are missing; sequencing was by immunoSEQ multiplex PCR. The table includes about 75,000 clones, approximately 87% detected once. What was sequenced was peripheral blood. This sequence joins TRBV14 and TRBJ2-3, with D possibly matching TRBD2 (6 bases). This sequence was found in a human donor in a cohort sampled during active COVID-19. CDR3 sequence: CASSKPGLSTDTQYF. The CDR3 nucleotides are TGTGCCAGCAGCAAACCGGGACTTTCCACAGATACGCAGTATTTT.